The clone carrying this T cell receptor (beta chain) has only a few counts. This entry is derived from a study of blood T cell repertoires in COVID-19. Clones were read by immunoSEQ multiplex PCR, and TCRdb kept only the in-frame ones, dropping some. This sample carries some 150,000 clones, around four fifths of them seen once, and the ten largest clones take 6.2%. Per the germline V gene, CDR1 is SGDLS and CDR2 is YYNGEE. The CDR3 loop spans 12 amino acids. The V end was cut by 2 bases, the J end by 9 bases, with 9 bases between. Cohort allocation depended upon clinical history that participants reported.

This receptor was identified in a woman aged 40-49 years who had recovered from COVID-19. Sequencing was performed on PBMCs or T cells enriched from blood (not recorded which). This chain links TRBV9 with TRBJ2-1; perhaps TRBD1 as D (5 bases). This chain's CDR3 is CASSVDTGEQFF. The CDR3 DNA follows: TGTGCCAGCAGCGTGGACACAGGTGAGCAGTTCTTC.